The entry below gives a single T cell receptor (beta chain) sequence along with its context. This sample was included in a study of blood T cell repertoires in COVID-19. For the study at large: From T cells, B-cell-depleted T cells, or PBMCs came the material, which was cDNA or gDNA.

Original data processing: Amplification of reference gene primers provided the estimated nucleated cell counts. Profiling relied on immunoSEQ multiplex PCR, and the TCRdb table lists in-frame clones only, not all of them. The V and J calls and clone size were taken over from that table, and D and trimming were inferred from the DNA. Of around 39,000 clones detected, about nine tenths appear once; the ten largest clones hold roughly 7.6%. Per the germline V gene, CDR1 is SGHTA and CDR2 is FQGTGA. Trimming at V came to 0 bases and at J to 7 bases, leaving 8 bases not matched to a gene. The length of the CDR3 is 15 residues.

The source of this sequence is a man in his sixties with active COVID-19. The sample taken for sequencing was peripheral blood. The chain recombines TRBV7-3 with TRBJ1-2; the match to TRBD1 covers 7 bases. CDR3 protein: CASSLTGGRTGGYTF. CDR3 nucleotide sequence: TGTGCCAGCAGCTTAACAGGGGGCCGGACCGGTGGCTACACCTTC.